These 25 T cell receptor beta chains share one sample of origin, sequenced in a study of T cell responses to AZD1222 COVID-19 vaccine. The protocol was immunoSEQ multiplex PCR, while the TCRdb copy is restricted to in-frame clones and leaves out a portion. Of 210,000 or so clones in the sample, roughly 91% were seen once. The material sequenced was peripheral blood, taken on day 0 of MenACWY control vaccination. The source of these receptors is an adult in good health.

The gene calls are TRBV5-4 and TRBJ2-7; the match to TRBD2 covers 10 bases. This CDR3 comprises 15 residues. Trimming removed 4 bases from V and 0 bases from J; junction bases left unmatched: 4. Germline V gene data show CDR1 as SGHNT and CDR2 as YYREEE (reference sequence). DNA of the CDR3: TGTGCCAGCAGCCTAGCGGGGGCTAGCTCCTACGAGCAGTACTTC. As protein: CASSLAGASSYEQYF. Filled out from reference TRBV5-4 and TRBJ2-7, the complete variable domain reads ETGVTQSPTHLIKTRGQQVTLRCSSQSGHNTVSWYQQALGQGPQFIFQYYREEENGRGNFPPRFSGLQFPNYSSELNVNALELDDSALYLCASSLAGASSYEQYFGPGTRLTVT.

The V and J genes are TRBV18 and TRBJ1-6; 10 positions agree with TRBD1. Germline V gene data show CDR1 as KGHSH and CDR2 as LQKENI. The V segment lost 4 bases and the J segment 9 bases; nucleotides outside the gene matches: 9. The CDR3 consists of 16 residues. As DNA, the CDR3 is TGTGCCAGCTCACATCCGGGACAGGGGTTACGTTCACCCCTCCACTTT. Amino acid sequence: CASSHPGQGLRSPLHF.

This clone has only one observation. The rearrangement joins TRBV10-1 to TRBJ2-7, with 7 bases fitting TRBD1. Losses at the gene ends were 4 bases for V and 2 bases for J; bases not matched to a gene: 5. The germline CDR1 and CDR2 sequences are WNHNN and SYGVQD (reference sequence). The CDR3 spans 14 residues. The CDR3 is CASSGGQMPYEQYF. In DNA form, the CDR3 reads TGCGCCAGCAGTGGGGGACAGATGCCCTACGAGCAGTACTTC.

This CDR3 reads CATSRDRSVYGYTF. The CDR3 DNA reads TGTGCCACCAGCAGAGACCGGAGTGTCTATGGCTACACCTTC. The rearrangement joins TRBV15 to TRBJ1-2; D is unresolved. The CDR3 runs 14 residues. The V gene lost 0 bases and the J gene lost 4 bases, with 9 bases spanning the gap. Looked up from germline, CDR1 is LNHNV and CDR2 is YYDKDF (reference sequence). Full variable domain (outside the CDR3, taken from reference TRBV15 and TRBJ1-2): DAMVIQNPRYQVTQFGKPVTLSCSQTLNHNVMYWYQQKSSQAPKLLFHYYDKDFNNEADTPDNFQSRRPNTSFCFLDIRSPGLGDTAMYLCATSRDRSVYGYTFGSGTRLTVV.

The CDR3 is CAWSDAGTPGQTQYF. The CDR3 DNA is TGTGCCTGGAGTGACGCCGGGACTCCCGGCCAGACCCAGTACTTC. The chain recombines TRBV30 with TRBJ2-5; maybe TRBD2 (6 bases). V lost 1 base, J lost 6 bases, and 18 bases lay in between. The length of the CDR3 is 15 residues. Germline loops: CDR1 GTSNPN, CDR2 SVGIG (reference sequence).

V usage is TRBV7-9 and J usage is TRBJ1-2; 8 bases map to TRBD1. CDR1 is SEHNR, CDR2 FQNEAQ, per germline (reference sequence). Unmatched junction bases numbered 7, after V lost 4 bases and J lost 3 bases. The CDR3 length is 15 residues. The CDR3 DNA sequence: TGTGCCAGCAGCTCTCCGGACAGGGAGCACTATGGCTACACCTTC. Residues: CASSSPDREHYGYTF.

The rearrangement joins TRBV19 to TRBJ1-5, with D possibly TRBD1 on 6 matching bases. V dropped 2 bases and J dropped 3 bases, with 11 bases sitting between them. This CDR3 region has 15 residues. Germline lookup yields CDR1 LNHDA and CDR2 SQIVND (reference sequence). This CDR3 is CASSIYGQSNQPQHF. CDR3 in DNA: TGTGCCAGTAGTATATACGGACAGTCCAATCAGCCCCAGCATTTT.

The chain has TRBV5-1 and TRBJ1-6; D not resolved. The CDR3 sequence is 13 residues long. V lost 5 bases to trimming and J lost 10 bases, with 13 bases between them. Per the germline V gene, CDR1 is SGHRS and CDR2 is YFSETQ. CDR3 in amino acids: CASRADEVSPLHF. CDR3 nucleotide sequence: TGCGCCAGCAGGGCTGATGAAGTGTCACCCCTCCACTTT.

The rearrangement links TRBV5-5 to TRBJ2-1; D uncertain. Trimming removed 2 bases at V and 0 bases at J, with 12 bases between. Germline V lookup: CDR1 SGHKS, CDR2 YYEKEE (reference sequence). CDR3 size: 16 residues. CDR3 DNA sequence: TGTGCCAGCAGCTTAAGACACCAGAGCTCCTACAATGAGCAGTTCTTC. It translates to CASSLRHQSSYNEQFF.

V usage is TRBV5-1 and J usage is TRBJ1-6; TRBD1 agrees at 9 bases. The CDR3 length is 16 residues. The V gene's germline CDR1 is SGHRS and CDR2 YFSETQ. J was trimmed by 5 bases and V by 0 bases; bases with no gene match: 3. For the CDR3, the DNA is TGCGCCAGCAGCTTGGGACGGACAGGGGATAATTCACCCCTCCACTTT. Protein product: CASSLGRTGDNSPLHF. Looking up the rest from reference TRBV5-1 and TRBJ1-6 gives the full variable domain: KAGVTQTPRYLIKTRGQQVTLSCSPISGHRSVSWYQQTPGQGLQFLFEYFSETQRNKGNFPGRFSGRQFSNSRSEMNVSTLELGDSALYLCASSLGRTGDNSPLHFGNGTRLTVT.

This chain uses TRBV28 with TRBJ2-1; 9 positions match TRBD2. CDR1 MDHEN and CDR2 SYDVKM come from the germline V gene. With V trimmed by 2 bases and J by 4 bases, 0 bases remained unmatched. The CDR3 length is 14 residues. This CDR3 reads CASSLAGGYNEQFF. The CDR3 nucleotides are TGTGCCAGCAGTTTAGCGGGGGGGTACAATGAGCAGTTCTTC.

The chain uses TRBV6-5 and TRBJ2-7; the D gene is possibly TRBD1 (7 bases). The germline CDR1 and CDR2 sequences are MNHEY and SVGAGI. CDR3 length equals 15 residues. V lost 4 bases to trimming and J lost 3 bases, with 16 bases between them. The CDR3 reads CASSFRQGGSYEQYF. The CDR3 nucleotides are TGTGCCAGCAGTTTTAGACAGGGAGGAAGCTACGAGCAGTACTTC.

The genes are TRBV5-6 and TRBJ1-2; D possibly corresponds to TRBD1 (5 bases). V was trimmed by 4 bases and J by 4 bases, leaving 14 bases between them. The CDR3 sequence is 14 residues long. Germline CDR1 reads SGHDT; CDR2 reads YYEEEE. CDR3 residues: CASSHSGVPYGYTF. The CDR3 nucleotides read TGTGCCAGCAGCCATTCGGGGGTTCCCTATGGCTACACCTTC.

In DNA, the CDR3 is TGTGCCAGCAGCCTGACAAGAAACTATGGCTACACCTTC. Protein product: CASSLTRNYGYTF. The gene calls are TRBV12-3 or TRBV12-4 and TRBJ1-2; no reliable D call. With 6 bases removed from V and 2 bases from J, the gap between germline ends came to 10 bases. The CDR3 extends over 13 amino acids.

This clone has a single count. The V and J genes are TRBV12-3 or TRBV12-4 and TRBJ1-2; no firm D call. With 5 bases removed from V and 4 bases from J, the gap between germline ends came to 11 bases. The CDR3 length is 13 residues. In DNA, the CDR3 is TGTGCCAGCAGTCCCGGAGAGGTCTATGGCTACACCTTC. Amino acid sequence: CASSPGEVYGYTF.

The chain joins TRBV7-9 to TRBJ2-5, with 13 nucleotides matching TRBD2. With V trimmed by 6 bases and J by 1 base, 8 bases remained unmatched. The CDR3 totals 17 residues. CDR1 is SEHNR, CDR2 FQNEAQ, per germline (reference sequence). The CDR3 nucleotides read TGTGCCAGCAGGCCACTAGCGGGGGGGCCAGTCCAAGAGACCCAGTACTTC. Translating it yields CASRPLAGGPVQETQYF.

The chain uses TRBV28 and TRBJ1-3; D gene ambiguous. V dropped 4 bases and J dropped 4 bases, with 11 bases sitting between them. Looked up from germline, CDR1 is MDHEN and CDR2 is SYDVKM. The CDR3 sequence is 14 residues long. CDR3 in DNA: TGTGCCAGCAGTTCATCGACTGGGGGAAACACCATATATTTT. It codes for CASSSSTGGNTIYF.

The chain carries TRBV7-3 and TRBJ1-1; D may be TRBD1 (6 bases). This CDR3 is 14 amino acids long. Looked up from germline, CDR1 is SGHTA and CDR2 is FQGTGA. The ends were cut back, 0 bases at V and 1 base at J, with 6 bases in the middle. The CDR3 DNA reads TGTGCCAGCAGCTTAACAGGGGGGAACACTGAAGCTTTCTTT. This encodes CASSLTGGNTEAFF.

V and J are TRBV20-1 and TRBJ1-5, with D tentatively TRBD1 (5 bases). In germline, CDR1 is DFQATT, CDR2 SNEGSKA (reference sequence). The CDR3 contains 14 residues. Trimming cost V 3 bases and J 5 bases, with 14 bases left between them. The CDR3 coding sequence is TGCAGTGCTAGTCGGGGGGGGATGGATCAGCCCCAGCATTTT. Translation: CSASRGGMDQPQHF.

J is TRBJ2-3 and V is TRBV27, with unresolved D. The CDR3 has 11 residues. Trimming cost V 7 bases and J 6 bases, with 8 bases left between them. CDR1 MNHEY and CDR2 SMNVEV come from the germline V gene (reference sequence). The CDR3 spells CASTFLDTQYF. The CDR3 DNA follows: TGTGCCAGCACCTTCCTGGATACGCAGTATTTT.

This clone was observed once. V is TRBV7-2 and J is TRBJ1-5; D remains unclear. Germline CDR1 and CDR2: SGHTA and FQGNSA. Between the trimmed V and J ends, which lost 5 bases and 3 bases, there was a span of 8 bases. This CDR3 has 13 amino acids. The CDR3 bases are TGTGCCAGCAGCACGGCCAACAATCAGCCCCAGCATTTT. It is translated as CASSTANNQPQHF.

The chain links TRBV6-5 to TRBJ1-4; 7 nucleotides match TRBD1. V lost 7 bases to trimming and J lost 0 bases; unmatched junction nucleotides: 5. Germline lookup yields CDR1 MNHEY and CDR2 SVGAGI. This CDR3 region has 15 residues. CDR3 sequence (DNA): TGTGCCAGCACCCCGACAGGGACAACTAATGAAAAACTGTTTTTT. It codes for CASTPTGTTNEKLFF.

The chain couples TRBV25-1 to TRBJ1-1, with D possibly matching TRBD1 (5 bases). CDR1 is MGHDK, CDR2 SYGVNS, per germline. The length of the CDR3 is 13 residues. The germline V and J ends were trimmed by 7 bases and 2 bases, with 11 bases remaining between them. The CDR3 nucleotides read TGTGCCAGCATAGCAGGGACCAACACTGAAGCTTTCTTT. It encodes CASIAGTNTEAFF.

The chain uses TRBV6-5 and TRBJ1-4; TRBD1 matches at 7 bases. This CDR3 contains 13 residues. Germline V gene sequence: CDR1 MNHEY, CDR2 SVGAGI. The V and J ends lost 8 bases and 8 bases, in that order; junction bases with no gene match: 8. CDR3 sequence: CASGRDRGEKLFF. The CDR3 DNA is TGTGCCAGCGGTCGGGACAGAGGAGAAAAACTGTTTTTT.

The rearrangement links TRBV11-3 to TRBJ2-2, with TRBD2 as a possible D gene (6 bases). CDR1 and CDR2 from the germline V gene are SGHNT and YENEEA. CDR3 length: 17 amino acids. V was trimmed by 0 bases and J by 4 bases, leaving 15 bases between them. Written as DNA, the CDR3 is TGTGCCAGCAGCTTAGATATTACCGCGGGGACCACCGGGGAGCTGTTTTTT. This codes for CASSLDITAGTTGELFF.